This entry features one T cell receptor (beta chain) sequence. Its antigen is currently unknown. Healthy Caucasian donors formed the entire cohort. The CDR3 spans 15 residues. Germline V lookup: CDR1 LGHNA, CDR2 YNFKEQ. Deletions cut 0 bases from V and 9 bases from J, with 15 bases between. Unique molecular identifiers were in the cDNA, with template-switch universal primer binding. TCRdb fed the 5' RACE reads into MiXCR, producing one record per CDR3 protein. The sample comprises 400,000 to 500,000 distinct CDR3 sequences, roughly 18% of which are singletons, and more than 10% rests with the top ten. This record belongs to a study of identical twins. Study-level findings and limits: Out-of-frame sharing of TCR alpha in monozygotic twins was underestimated by models.

The rearrangement uses TRBV4-2 and TRBJ1-5; D unresolved. Input material: naive T cells sorted from blood. The sequence came from a man aged 45-65 years in good health. The CDR3 is CASSQDQDTGRPQHF. CDR3 nucleotide sequence: TGTGCCAGCAGCCAAGATCAAGACACCGGGAGGCCCCAGCATTTT.